This T cell receptor (beta chain) was sequenced in a study of PD-1 blockade in classical Hodgkin lymphoma. The CDR3 sequence is 16 residues long. Germline V gives CDR1 MGHDK, CDR2 SYGVNS. The V end lost 5 bases, the J end lost 2 bases, and 18 bases lay between the germline ends. The sample holds a few counts of this clone. Sequencing used immunoSEQ multiplex PCR; TCRdb keeps in-frame clones, though not all of them. Among some 150,000 clones listed, approximately 72% were seen once. Every patient had relapsed following autologous stem cell transplantation, and cohorts differed in brentuximab vedotin exposure.

The receptor was derived from a human donor with classical Hodgkin lymphoma. The specimen comprised peripheral blood mononuclear cells (PBMCs), sampled before the second cycle of nivolumab. The chain combines TRBV25-1 with TRBJ2-5; D call uncertain. The DNA for the CDR3 is TGTGCCAGCAGTCCCTTTCAAGCGCTTGGGCAAGAGACCCAGTACTTC. Protein product: CASSPFQALGQETQYF.